The 5 T cell receptor beta chains below all came from one sample that was sequenced in a study of cytomegalovirus exposure and HLA in healthy donors. Here immunoSEQ multiplex PCR was the method, and the copy in TCRdb shows in-frame clones only, minus some. The sample yields about 150,000 clones, around 80% seen once. Material: PBMCs. These receptors were taken from a man aged 25-40 years in good health and CMV-seropositive.

This chain connects TRBV4-1 to TRBJ2-7; 7 positions match TRBD1. This CDR3 has 14 residues. The germline CDR1 and CDR2 sequences are MGHRA and YSYEKL. The V and J ends lost 4 bases and 7 bases, in that order; junction bases with no gene match: 10. The DNA of the CDR3 is TGCGCCAGCAGCCTCACAGGGGTGGTAGGTGAGCAGTACTTC. Amino acids: CASSLTGVVGEQYF.

The chain has TRBV7-8 and TRBJ1-4, with D tentatively TRBD1 (6 bases). The CDR3 has 15 residues. Trimming cost V 2 bases and J 8 bases, with 15 bases left between them. The germline V gene encodes CDR1 SGHVS and CDR2 FQNEAQ. The CDR3 here is CASSLHRDSREKLFF. Written as DNA, the CDR3 is TGTGCCAGCAGCTTACACAGGGATAGTCGGGAAAAACTGTTTTTT.

The chain uses TRBV18 and TRBJ2-7; 8 nucleotides match TRBD2. The trim removed 3 bases at V and 4 bases at J, leaving 2 bases unmatched. Looked up from germline, CDR1 is KGHSH and CDR2 is LQKENI. This CDR3 contains 13 residues. The CDR3 DNA reads TGTGCCAGCTCACCCCAGCGGGGGTACGAGCAGTACTTC. Translating it yields CASSPQRGYEQYF.

The chain is built from TRBV7-2 and TRBJ1-5; possibly TRBD1 for D (6 bases). The CDR3 consists of 15 residues. The germline CDR1 and CDR2 sequences are SGHTA and FQGNSA. Trimming left V 2 bases short and J 0 bases short, with 8 bases between. The chain's CDR3 is CASSLQGSSNQPQHF. CDR3 nucleotides: TGTGCCAGCAGCTTACAGGGGAGTAGCAATCAGCCCCAGCATTTT.

The V gene is TRBV7-9, the J gene TRBJ1-5; maybe TRBD1 (6 bases). The CDR3 has 15 amino acids. Germline V gene data show CDR1 as SEHNR and CDR2 as FQNEAQ (reference sequence). V was shortened by 1 base and J by 5 bases, with 12 bases between the two germline ends. This chain's CDR3 is CASSLGSQGYQPQHF. Here the CDR3 DNA reads TGTGCCAGCAGCTTAGGTTCCCAGGGGTATCAGCCCCAGCATTTT.